This T cell receptor (beta chain) stems from a study of T cell responses to AZD1222 COVID-19 vaccine. Sequenced by immunoSEQ multiplex PCR; TCRdb stores in-frame clones only, minus some. This table holds about 170,000 clones, around nine tenths found once. CDR1 and CDR2 from the germline V gene are ENHRY and SYGVKD. V lost 6 bases to trimming and J lost 3 bases; unmatched junction nucleotides: 9. The CDR3 has 15 amino acids. The genes are TRBV10-3 and TRBJ1-1; 8 positions match TRBD1. This clonotype originated in an adult who received the AZD1222 COVID-19 vaccine. The source was peripheral blood, collected 28 days after the second AZD1222 dose. In nucleotides, the CDR3 is TGTGCCATCAGGAAATGGACAGGGATTGACACTGAAGCTTTCTTT. It translates to CAIRKWTGIDTEAFF.